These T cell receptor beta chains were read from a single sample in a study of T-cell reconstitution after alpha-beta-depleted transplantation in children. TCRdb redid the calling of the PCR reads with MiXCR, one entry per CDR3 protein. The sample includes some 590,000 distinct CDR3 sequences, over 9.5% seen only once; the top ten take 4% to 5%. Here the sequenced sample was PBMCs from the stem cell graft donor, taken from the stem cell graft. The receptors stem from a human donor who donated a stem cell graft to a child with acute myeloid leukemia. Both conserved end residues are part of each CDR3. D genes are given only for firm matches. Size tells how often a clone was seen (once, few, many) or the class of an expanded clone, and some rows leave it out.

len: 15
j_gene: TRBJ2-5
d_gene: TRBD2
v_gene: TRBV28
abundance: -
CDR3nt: TGTGCCAGCAGTCCTCCGACTAGCGAACAAGAGACCCAGTACTTC
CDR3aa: CASSPPTSEQETQYF

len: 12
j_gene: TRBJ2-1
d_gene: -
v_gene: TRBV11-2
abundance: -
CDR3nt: TGTGCCAGCAGCTTGGTCCAGGCGGAGCAGTTCTTC
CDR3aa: CASSLVQAEQFF

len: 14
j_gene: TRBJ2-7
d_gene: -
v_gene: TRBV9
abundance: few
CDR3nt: TGTGCCAGCAGCCTCCGGGACGGATTCTACGAGCAGTACTTC
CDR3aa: CASSLRDGFYEQYF

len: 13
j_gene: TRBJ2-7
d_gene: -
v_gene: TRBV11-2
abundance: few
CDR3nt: TGTGCCAGCAGCTTAGATACAGGGTACGAGCAGTACTTC
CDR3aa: CASSLDTGYEQYF

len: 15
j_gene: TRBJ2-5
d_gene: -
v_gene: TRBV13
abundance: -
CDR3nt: TGTGCCAGCAGCTTAGACAGGGTCGGGTCGGAGACCCAGTACTTC
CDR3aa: CASSLDRVGSETQYF

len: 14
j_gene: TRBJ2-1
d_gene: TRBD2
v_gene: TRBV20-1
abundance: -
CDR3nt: TGCAGTGCTAGAGCCCCGACTAGCGGGAACGCGCAGTTCTTC
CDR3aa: CSARAPTSGNAQFF

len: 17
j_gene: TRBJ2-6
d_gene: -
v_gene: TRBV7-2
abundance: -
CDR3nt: TGTGCCAGCAGCTTAAGGTCTGGGCTCTCTGGGGCCAACGTCCTGACTTTC
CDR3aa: CASSLRSGLSGANVLTF

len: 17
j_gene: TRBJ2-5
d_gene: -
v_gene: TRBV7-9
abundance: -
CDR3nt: TGTGCCAGCAGCCAAGGGGCAGCAGCTATCTTATCAGAGACCCAGTACTTC
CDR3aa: CASSQGAAAILSETQYF

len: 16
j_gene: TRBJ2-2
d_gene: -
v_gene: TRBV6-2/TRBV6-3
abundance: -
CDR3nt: TGTGCCAGCAGCCGTCCTATGGTAGTAAACACCGGGGAGCTGTTTTTT
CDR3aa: CASSRPMVVNTGELFF

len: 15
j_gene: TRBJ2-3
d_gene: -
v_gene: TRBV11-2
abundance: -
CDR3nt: TGTGCCAGCAGCTTAATGCCGCCAAGCACAGATACGCAGTATTTT
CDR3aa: CASSLMPPSTDTQYF

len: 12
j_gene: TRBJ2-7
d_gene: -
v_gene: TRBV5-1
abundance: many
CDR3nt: TGCGCCAGCAGCTTGGAAGGGTACGAGCAGTACTTC
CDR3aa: CASSLEGYEQYF